The 10 T cell receptor beta chains given below trace back to one sample, sequenced in a study of shared clonotypes between healthy human individuals. Libraries were prepared by immunoSEQ multiplex PCR; TCRdb keeps only in-frame clonotypes and omits some of them. The data show more than 2,000,000 clones, around 94% seen once. Sequenced material: naive CD4+ T cells sorted from blood. Subset indicated: CD45RA+ positively selected. Receptors were obtained from a young man in good health.

This clone has just one count. The rearrangement joins TRBV18 to TRBJ2-7; D unresolved. Germline CDR1 KGHSH, CDR2 LQKENI. V lost 6 bases and J lost 2, with 14 bases in between. The CDR3 consists of 14 residues. In DNA, the CDR3 is TGTGCCAGCTCCCCCTTCGGGTCCCCCTACGAGCAGTACTTC. It yields the protein CASSPFGSPYEQYF. Filled out from reference TRBV18 and TRBJ2-7, the complete variable domain reads NAGVMQNPRHLVRRRGQEARLRCSPMKGHSHVYWYRQLPEEGLKFMVYLQKENIIDESGMPKERFSAEFPKEGPSILRIQQVVRGDSAAYFCASSPFGSPYEQYFGPGTRLTVT.

To note about this clone: Other DNA sequences in the sample encode the same CDR3. J is TRBJ2-7 and V is TRBV18; TRBD2 agrees at 8 bases. In germline, CDR1 is KGHSH, CDR2 LQKENI. The CDR3 is 14 residues long. J lost 0 bases, V lost 4 bases, and 2 bases had no gene match. DNA of the CDR3: TGTGCCAGCTCACACGGGAGGGACTCCTACGAGCAGTACTTC. Its translation is CASSHGRDSYEQYF.

The genes are TRBV4-1 and TRBJ1-4; unclear D gene. V was shortened by 1 base and J by 8 bases, with 11 bases between the two germline ends. CDR1 and CDR2 from the germline V gene are MGHRA and YSYEKL. The CDR3 is 14 amino acids. The CDR3 spells CASSQAVTTEKLFF. Here the CDR3 DNA reads TGCGCCAGCAGCCAAGCGGTGACAACAGAAAAACTGTTTTTT.

CDR3 sequence: CATSRDPTRQGSTNEKLFF. CDR3 bases: TGTGCCACCAGCAGAGATCCCACCAGACAGGGCTCAACTAATGAAAAACTGTTTTTT. This chain joins TRBV15 and TRBJ1-4; TRBD1 agrees at 7 bases. Germline V lookup: CDR1 LNHNV, CDR2 YYDKDF (reference sequence). The CDR3 is 19 amino acids. The V and J ends lost 0 bases and 0 bases, in that order; junction bases with no gene match: 10.

The chain recombines TRBV29-1 with TRBJ1-2; TRBD1 might be the D (5 bases). This CDR3 contains 12 residues. V was clipped by 6 bases and J by 6 bases, with 14 bases between them. Germline CDR1 reads SQVTM; CDR2 reads ANQGSEA. As DNA, the CDR3 is TGCAGCGTAACAAGGACATCAAATGGCTACACCTTC. Its protein is CSVTRTSNGYTF.

The chain joins TRBV10-3 to TRBJ2-7; 8 positions agree with TRBD1. The CDR3 totals 13 residues. CDR1 and CDR2 (germline): ENHRY, SYGVKD. V gave up 6 bases and J gave up 6 bases; unmatched junction bases: 7. The CDR3 nucleotides are TGTGCCATCAGGGACAGGGAAGGTCGCGAGCAGTACTTC. This gives the protein CAIRDREGREQYF.

The genes are TRBV29-1 and TRBJ2-7, with D perhaps matching TRBD1 (6 bases). The CDR3 has 14 residues. Trimming removed 4 bases from V and 2 bases from J, with 15 bases in between. The germline V gene has CDR1 SQVTM and CDR2 ANQGSEA. CDR3 sequence reads: CSVAPDRNTYEQYF. In DNA form, the CDR3 reads TGCAGCGTTGCCCCCGACAGGAACACCTACGAGCAGTACTTC.

The CDR3 region has the DNA TGTGCCTGGAGTGTACCCACTAGCGGAGCCTACGAGCAGTACTTC. Encoded protein: CAWSVPTSGAYEQYF. V is TRBV30 and J is TRBJ2-7, with 8 bases aligning to TRBD2. This CDR3 region has 15 residues. The germline gives CDR1 GTSNPN, CDR2 SVGIG (reference sequence). V was clipped by 0 bases and J by 2 bases; unmatched bases: 6.

The rearrangement uses TRBV5-6 and TRBJ2-1; tentatively, D is TRBD2 (5 bases). There are 16 residues in the CDR3. V shed 2 bases and J shed 6 bases, with 18 bases lying between them. Germline V lookup: CDR1 SGHDT, CDR2 YYEEEE. The CDR3 is CASSLLFGVSGNEQFF. The CDR3 bases are TGTGCCAGCAGCTTACTATTTGGAGTGAGCGGCAATGAGCAGTTCTTC.

The J gene is TRBJ1-6, the V gene TRBV7-2; D remains ambiguous. The CDR3 sequence is 13 residues long. Germline V gives CDR1 SGHTA, CDR2 FQGNSA. Trimming shortened V by 5 bases and J by 9 bases, and 11 bases separated the two germline ends. The CDR3 region is CASSQAGVSPLHF. The CDR3 nucleotides are TGTGCCAGCAGCCAGGCAGGAGTTTCACCCCTCCACTTT.